This T cell receptor (beta chain) was found in a study of early T cells in non-severe SARS-CoV-2 infection. Study details: The study sequenced bulk RNA from unsorted whole blood, with chains unpaired. Whole-study findings and limits: Using VDJdb, the matching emphasized anti-spike CD8 responses while missing private and CD4 specificities.

Unique molecular identifiers were added to individual cDNA molecules. TCRdb analysed the 5' RACE reads with MiXCR anew, one entry per CDR3 protein. The sample carries tens of thousands of distinct CDR3 sequences, roughly 6.8% recorded once. As for this clonotype: The antigen is unknown.

This CDR3 region has 15 residues. V was clipped by 5 bases and J by 0 bases, with 11 bases between them. The chain carries TRBV12-3 or TRBV12-4 and TRBJ2-1, with D tentatively TRBD1 (6 bases). Sequenced sample: whole blood. This TCR was sampled from an adult who was a healthcare worker with PCR-confirmed SARS-CoV-2 infection or an uninfected control (not recorded which). Here the CDR3 reads CASSGGTDSYNEQFF. The DNA for the CDR3 is TGTGCCAGCAGTGGGGGCACCGACTCCTACAATGAGCAGTTCTTC.